This entry lists 9 T cell receptor beta chains sequenced from one sample in a study of blood T cell repertoires in COVID-19. Libraries were prepared by immunoSEQ multiplex PCR; TCRdb keeps only in-frame clonotypes and omits some of them. The sample lists some 400,000 clones, around 87% occurring once. Sequencing used PBMCs or T cells enriched from blood (not recorded which). The receptors originated from a man aged 25-40 years who had recovered from COVID-19.

The V call is TRBV19, the J call TRBJ1-2, with TRBD1 identical over 12 bases. Germline V gene data show CDR1 as LNHDA and CDR2 as SQIVND (reference sequence). The J segment lost 6 bases and the V segment lost 3 bases, leaving 5 bases of the junction unmatched. This CDR3 comprises 15 residues. The CDR3 DNA reads TGTGCCAGTAGTATGGGACAGGGGGCGTGGAATGGCTACACCTTC. Its translation is CASSMGQGAWNGYTF.

The V call is TRBV5-1, the J call TRBJ1-4; 8 nucleotides agree with TRBD1. The CDR3 runs to 15 residues. V shed 5 bases, J shed 5 bases, and the junction held 8 bases outside the gene matches. Germline V gene data show CDR1 as SGHRS and CDR2 as YFSETQ. CDR3 amino acids: CASSSTGDRNEKLFF. Written as DNA, the CDR3 is TGCGCCAGCAGTTCGACAGGGGATAGGAATGAAAAACTGTTTTTT.

V usage is TRBV6-1 and J usage is TRBJ1-5; the D gene is possibly TRBD1 (5 bases). The germline CDR1 and CDR2 sequences are MNHNS and SASEGT. Trimming stripped 0 bases from V and 11 bases from J, with 17 bases between. This CDR3 comprises 15 residues. In DNA, the CDR3 is TGTGCCAGCAGTGAAGCGCACGGAAGGGGTTGGTCCCAGCATTTT. It specifies CASSEAHGRGWSQHF.

The CDR3 sequence: CASSSPTGIEGDQPQHF. The CDR3 DNA reads TGTGCCAGCAGCTCCCCGACAGGGATAGAGGGGGATCAGCCCCAGCATTTT. This chain connects TRBV11-3 to TRBJ1-5; TRBD1 aligns across 7 bases. In germline, CDR1 is SGHNT, CDR2 YENEEA. This CDR3 has 17 residues. With V trimmed by 4 bases and J by 5 bases, 14 bases remained unmatched.

The CDR3 DNA follows: TGTGCCAGCAGTGACCTAGGACAGGGAGGACAGCCCCAGCATTTT. This encodes CASSDLGQGGQPQHF. V usage is TRBV2 and J usage is TRBJ1-5, with 8 nucleotides matching TRBD1. The J segment lost 7 bases and the V segment lost 3 bases, leaving 8 bases of the junction unmatched. CDR3 size: 15 residues. Germline V CDR1 and CDR2: SNHLY, FYNNEI.

The DNA of the CDR3 is TGTGCCAGCAGCCGGGAATGGGGGGGGTCCTACAATGAGCAGTTCTTC. Encoded protein: CASSREWGGSYNEQFF. The chain joins TRBV7-2 to TRBJ2-1, with 7 bases fitting TRBD2. V lost 5 bases to trimming and J lost 1 base; unmatched junction nucleotides: 8. This CDR3 is 16 amino acids long. Looked up from germline, CDR1 is SGHTA and CDR2 is FQGNSA.

The genes are TRBV30 and TRBJ1-5, with no clear D. Germline loops: CDR1 GTSNPN, CDR2 SVGIG (reference sequence). The CDR3 runs to 14 residues. The germline V and J ends were trimmed by 1 base and 1 base, with 8 bases remaining between them. Written as DNA, the CDR3 is TGTGCCTGGAGTGGAGGGTTGAGCAATCAGCCCCAGCATTTT. Protein product: CAWSGGLSNQPQHF.

The chain uses TRBV15 and TRBJ1-1; D is uncertain. This CDR3 contains 12 residues. The germline V and J ends were trimmed by 0 bases and 5 bases, with 4 bases remaining between them. CDR1 and CDR2 (germline): LNHNV, YYDKDF (reference sequence). The CDR3 coding sequence is TGTGCCACCAGCAGAGATACAACTGAAGCTTTCTTT. It codes for CATSRDTTEAFF. Full variable domain (remainder filled in from reference TRBV15 and TRBJ1-1): DAMVIQNPRYQVTQFGKPVTLSCSQTLNHNVMYWYQQKSSQAPKLLFHYYDKDFNNEADTPDNFQSRRPNTSFCFLDIRSPGLGDTAMYLCATSRDTTEAFFGQGTRLTVV.

The table lists this clone with a count of one. This chain links TRBV5-1 with TRBJ2-7; 8 bases line up with TRBD1. The germline CDR1 and CDR2 sequences are SGHRS and YFSETQ. V trimming: 0 bases; J trimming: 2 bases; junction bases outside the gene matches: 16. The CDR3 runs to 19 residues. The CDR3 spells CASSLGDRQIWGQAYEQYF. The CDR3 region has the DNA TGCGCCAGCAGCTTGGGAGATAGGCAAATTTGGGGACAGGCCTACGAGCAGTACTTC.